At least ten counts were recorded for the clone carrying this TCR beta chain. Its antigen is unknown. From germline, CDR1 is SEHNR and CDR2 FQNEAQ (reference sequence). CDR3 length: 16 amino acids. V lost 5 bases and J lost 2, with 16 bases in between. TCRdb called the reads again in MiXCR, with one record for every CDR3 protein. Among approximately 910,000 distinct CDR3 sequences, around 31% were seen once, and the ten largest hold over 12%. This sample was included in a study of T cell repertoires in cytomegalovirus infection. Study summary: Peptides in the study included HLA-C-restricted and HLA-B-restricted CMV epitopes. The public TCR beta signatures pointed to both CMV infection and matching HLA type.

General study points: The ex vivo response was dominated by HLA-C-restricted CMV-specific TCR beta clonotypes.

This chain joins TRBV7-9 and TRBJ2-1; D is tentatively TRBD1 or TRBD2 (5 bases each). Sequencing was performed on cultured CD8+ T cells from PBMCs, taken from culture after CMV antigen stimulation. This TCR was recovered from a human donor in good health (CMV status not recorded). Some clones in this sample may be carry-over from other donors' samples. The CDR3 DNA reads TGTGCCAGCAGCACAGCCCGGGACGGAGCCTACAATGAGCAGTTCTTC. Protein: CASSTARDGAYNEQFF.